The 22 T cell receptor beta chains given below trace back to one sample, sequenced in a study of blood T cell repertoires in COVID-19. The data were produced by immunoSEQ multiplex PCR, yet TCRdb's version contains in-frame clones alone and is incomplete. This table holds approximately 170,000 clones, about 85% found once. Sample: peripheral blood. The source is a man in his sixties or seventies who had recovered from COVID-19.

The rearrangement links TRBV4-1 to TRBJ1-4, with TRBD1 as a possible D gene (6 bases). The CDR3 covers 16 residues. Trimming removed 1 base from V and 5 bases from J, with 14 bases in between. Germline-derived CDR1 and CDR2 are MGHRA and YSYEKL. CDR3 in amino acids: CASSQGLGAQNEKLFF. DNA of the CDR3: TGCGCCAGCAGCCAAGGGCTGGGGGCGCAGAATGAAAAACTGTTTTTT.

The chain combines TRBV5-1 with TRBJ2-6, with 9 bases matching TRBD1. The CDR3 is 18 residues long. CDR1 and CDR2 from the germline V gene are SGHRS and YFSETQ. Trimming cost V 2 bases and J 2 bases; bases outside gene matches: 8. The CDR3 nucleotides are TGCGCCAGCAGCTTACAGGGGGCATTAACGACTGGGGCCAACGTCCTGACTTTC. It specifies CASSLQGALTTGANVLTF.

This chain joins TRBV5-1 and TRBJ1-3, with a tentative D call TRBD1 (5 bases). The CDR3 extends over 15 amino acids. V was clipped by 4 bases and J by 4 bases, with 15 bases between them. CDR1 and CDR2 (germline): SGHRS, YFSETQ. The CDR3 loop is CASSPENNRGNTIYF. The CDR3 DNA is TGCGCCAGCAGCCCTGAGAACAACAGGGGAAACACCATATATTTT.

The chain recombines TRBV5-1 with TRBJ2-1, with 14 bases identical to TRBD2. This CDR3 has 16 amino acids. Germline assignment: CDR1 SGHRS and CDR2 YFSETQ. The V gene end was trimmed by 1 base and the J gene end by 9 bases; junction bases not matched to a gene: 6. The chain's CDR3 is CASSLPGTSGSGEQFF. CDR3 in DNA: TGCGCCAGCAGCTTGCCGGGGACTAGCGGGAGTGGTGAGCAGTTCTTC.

V is TRBV29-1 and J is TRBJ2-1; 8 nucleotides line up with TRBD2. V lost 3 bases, J lost 4 bases, and 8 bases stayed unmatched. Germline V gives CDR1 SQVTM, CDR2 ANQGSEA. CDR3 length equals 15 residues. CDR3 sequence reads: CSVEGREEGYNEQFF. As DNA, the CDR3 is TGCAGCGTTGAGGGGCGGGAGGAGGGGTACAATGAGCAGTTCTTC.

This clone came up a few times. The CDR3 loop is CASSPLTSGRAGEQFF. In DNA, the CDR3 is TGTGCCAGCTCACCTCTGACTAGCGGGAGGGCCGGTGAGCAGTTCTTC. V gene TRBV18 combines with J gene TRBJ2-1; 14 nucleotides match TRBD2. Germline values: CDR1 KGHSH, CDR2 LQKENI. The CDR3 is 16 residues long. The ends lost 3 bases at V and 9 bases at J; junction bases unmatched: 7. Full variable domain (remainder filled in from reference TRBV18 and TRBJ2-1): NAGVMQNPRHLVRRRGQEARLRCSPMKGHSHVYWYRQLPEEGLKFMVYLQKENIIDESGMPKERFSAEFPKEGPSILRIQQVVRGDSAAYFCASSPLTSGRAGEQFFGPGTRLTVL.

This clone was recorded once. V and J are TRBV10-3 and TRBJ2-1, with TRBD1 matching over 9 bases. V trimming: 3 bases; J trimming: 3 bases; junction bases outside the gene matches: 3. The CDR3 is made up of 15 amino acids. Germline assignment: CDR1 ENHRY and CDR2 SYGVKD. CDR3 in amino acids: CAISDGQGHYNEQFF. The CDR3 DNA reads as TGTGCCATCAGTGACGGACAGGGGCACTACAATGAGCAGTTCTTC.

The chain is built from TRBV5-6 and TRBJ2-7; 11 bases fit TRBD1. The junction had 4 bases not matched to a gene; V was cut back by 4 bases and J by 4 bases. The CDR3 sequence is 14 residues long. The V gene's germline CDR1 is SGHDT and CDR2 YYEEEE. The CDR3 spells CASSRGQGAYEQYF. The CDR3 bases are TGTGCCAGCAGCCGCGGACAGGGGGCATACGAGCAGTACTTC.

This rearrangement joins TRBV6-2 or TRBV6-3 to TRBJ2-5; 7 nucleotides match TRBD1. Germline values: CDR1 MNHEY, CDR2 SVGEGT. There are 12 residues in the CDR3. The J segment lost 3 bases and the V segment lost 6 bases, leaving 1 base of the junction unmatched. The CDR3, as DNA: TGTGCCAGCAGCGGGACAGAAGAGACCCAGTACTTC. This gives the protein CASSGTEETQYF.

The chain has TRBV27 and TRBJ2-3; no clear D gene. V was cut by 3 bases and J by 6 bases, with 10 bases left in between. Germline V gives CDR1 MNHEY, CDR2 SMNVEV (reference sequence). This CDR3 is built from 13 residues. The CDR3 DNA reads TGTGCCAGCAGTTTGGCTGGCTGGGATACGCAGTATTTT. This encodes CASSLAGWDTQYF.

The J gene is TRBJ1-2, the V gene TRBV5-6, with a weak D call TRBD1 (6 bases). The germline gives CDR1 SGHDT, CDR2 YYEEEE. The CDR3 is 12 residues long. The ends were cut back, 4 bases at V and 8 bases at J, with 12 bases in the middle. The CDR3: CASSARTAGYTF. CDR3 in DNA: TGTGCCAGCAGCGCCAGGACAGCCGGCTACACCTTC.

The V and J genes are TRBV3-1 (or the pseudogene TRBV3-2) and TRBJ2-1, with D unresolved. Germline lookup yields CDR1 LGHDT and CDR2 YNNKEL (reference sequence). The CDR3 spans 13 residues. V lost 0 bases to trimming and J lost 9 bases, with 9 bases between them. DNA of the CDR3: TGTGCCAGCAGCCAAGATCTAGTGGGTGAGCAGTTCTTC. As protein: CASSQDLVGEQFF.

V and J are TRBV4-1 and TRBJ1-1; D is unresolved. Germline CDR1 is MGHRA and CDR2 is YSYEKL. The CDR3 loop spans 13 amino acids. Trimming stripped 2 bases from V and 0 bases from J, with 4 bases between. CDR3 in amino acids: CASSQSLNTEAFF. CDR3 in DNA: TGCGCCAGCAGCCAAAGCTTGAACACTGAAGCTTTCTTT.

This rearrangement joins TRBV20-1 to TRBJ2-7; D is unresolved. V dropped 3 bases and J dropped 0 bases, with 9 bases sitting between them. Germline V lookup: CDR1 DFQATT, CDR2 SNEGSKA (reference sequence). The CDR3 has 13 amino acids. CDR3 DNA sequence: TGCAGTGCTAGTCAGGCAGCCTCCTACGAGCAGTACTTC. Translating gives CSASQAASYEQYF.

The chain employs TRBV28 and TRBJ2-1, with D tentatively TRBD2 (6 bases). Looked up from germline, CDR1 is MDHEN and CDR2 is SYDVKM. The ends were cut back, 8 bases at V and 4 bases at J, with 18 bases in the middle. This CDR3 comprises 15 residues. CDR3 in amino acids: CASSEGLASYNEQFF. In DNA form, the CDR3 reads TGTGCCAGCTCCGAAGGCCTAGCGTCTTACAATGAGCAGTTCTTC.

For the CDR3, the DNA is TGTGCCAGCAGCCAAGTTGCGGGAAGGGGCGAGCAGTACTTC. Amino acids: CASSQVAGRGEQYF. This sequence joins TRBV3-1 (or the pseudogene TRBV3-2) and TRBJ2-7; a weak D match, TRBD2 (6 bases). This CDR3 is built from 14 residues. Looked up from germline, CDR1 is LGHDT and CDR2 is YNNKEL (reference sequence). V gave up 1 base and J gave up 6 bases, with 13 bases separating them.

The genes are TRBV7-2 and TRBJ2-5, with 12 bases identical to TRBD1. The CDR3 is 17 residues long. Germline V gene sequence: CDR1 SGHTA, CDR2 FQGNSA. V lost 5 bases and J lost 5; bases outside the gene matches: 12. CDR3 DNA: TGTGCCAGCAGCCCGGGATGGGGGACAGGGGGCCGGGAGACCCAGTACTTC. Translation gives CASSPGWGTGGRETQYF.

In its sample, this clone was seen once. This sequence joins TRBV19 and TRBJ2-3; 16 positions match TRBD2. Germline-derived CDR1 and CDR2 are LNHDA and SQIVND (reference sequence). V gave up 6 bases and J gave up 0 bases; unmatched junction bases: 18. The CDR3 runs 22 residues. The CDR3 loop is CASSKASGTSGREGSSTDTQYF. CDR3 nucleotides: TGTGCCAGTAGCAAGGCCTCCGGGACTAGCGGGAGGGAGGGTTCTAGCACAGATACGCAGTATTTT.

The chain uses TRBV7-2 and TRBJ2-1; D is ambiguous. This CDR3 spans 14 amino acids. The germline V gene encodes CDR1 SGHTA and CDR2 FQGNSA. V dropped 0 bases and J dropped 8 bases, with 11 bases sitting between them. The CDR3 DNA reads as TGTGCCAGCAGCTTAGCCTCCGGGTCCGATGAGCAGTTCTTC. Translated: CASSLASGSDEQFF.

V and J are TRBV6-5 and TRBJ1-3; no reliable D call. The ends were cut back, 10 bases at V and 0 bases at J, with 10 bases in the middle. Germline V gene data show CDR1 as MNHEY and CDR2 as SVGAGI. The CDR3 has 13 residues. In DNA, the CDR3 is TGTGCCACCACGGGGAACTCTGGAAACACCATATATTTT. It translates to CATTGNSGNTIYF.

This clone has just one count. The chain couples TRBV6-5 to TRBJ1-1; 7 positions match TRBD1. The ends lost 6 bases at V and 4 bases at J; junction bases unmatched: 5. Germline CDR1 is MNHEY and CDR2 is SVGAGI. CDR3 length: 13 residues. The CDR3 DNA follows: TGTGCCAGCAGCGACAGGGTTCGCACTGAAGCTTTCTTT. It encodes CASSDRVRTEAFF.

The chain carries TRBV27 and TRBJ1-2, with 9 bases identical to TRBD1. The length of the CDR3 is 14 residues. Germline V gives CDR1 MNHEY, CDR2 SMNVEV (reference sequence). The J segment lost 6 bases and the V segment lost 3 bases, leaving 5 bases of the junction unmatched. CDR3 protein: CASSFLQGADGYTF. In DNA form, the CDR3 reads TGTGCCAGCAGTTTTCTACAGGGGGCGGATGGCTACACCTTC.